The next 31 T cell receptor beta chains were all read from a single sample in a study of Ad26.COV2.S vaccination and SARS-CoV-2 variants. Sample treatment: roughly 20 received Ad26.COV2.S at low or high dose, single or two shots; about 5 received placebo; per-sample allocation not given. Specimen acquisition occurred on day 63 following the initial vaccine or placebo injection. Repertoires were generated with immunoSEQ multiplex PCR, while TCRdb's copy carries only in-frame clones and drops some. The sample includes about 680,000 clones, 80% to 90% of them seen just once. The material sequenced was peripheral blood, taken in a trial of Ad26.COV2.S vaccine versus placebo. These receptors all stem from a person aged 18-65 years who received the Ad26.COV2.S COVID-19 vaccine or a placebo.

The chain couples TRBV27 to TRBJ2-6; no definite D call. The CDR3 runs to 14 residues. V lost 8 bases, J lost 2 bases, and 10 bases lay in between. CDR1 and CDR2 from the germline V gene are MNHEY and SMNVEV (reference sequence). For the CDR3, the DNA is TGTGCCAGCGCTGAGAGCGCTGGGGCCAACGTCCTGACTTTC. Its protein is CASAESAGANVLTF.

CDR3 sequence: CASSPGEQYYEQYF. CDR3 nucleotide sequence: TGTGCCAGCAGCCCAGGCGAACAGTACTACGAGCAGTACTTC. The rearrangement uses TRBV7-6 and TRBJ2-7; D is ambiguous. CDR3 length equals 14 residues. V shed 5 bases and J shed 3 bases, with 14 bases lying between them. Germline V gene data show CDR1 as SGHVS and CDR2 as FNYEAQ. The full variable domain, in which reference TRBV7-6 and TRBJ2-7 provide the parts outside the CDR3, is GAGVSQSPRYKVTKRGQDVALRCDPISGHVSLYWYRQALGQGPEFLTYFNYEAQQDKSGLPNDRFSAERPEGSISTLTIQRTEQRDSAMYRCASSPGEQYYEQYFGPGTRLTVT.

The chain employs TRBV3-1 (or the pseudogene TRBV3-2) and TRBJ1-2, with D tentatively TRBD1 (6 bases). V was clipped by 3 bases and J by 8 bases, with 13 bases between them. CDR1 and CDR2 from the germline V gene are LGHDT and YNNKEL (reference sequence). The CDR3 is 13 residues long. CDR3 in amino acids: CASSHGQMGGYTF. Written as DNA, the CDR3 is TGTGCCAGCAGCCATGGACAGATGGGCGGCTACACCTTC.

This clone showed up just a few times. This rearrangement joins TRBV30 to TRBJ1-5; D gene ambiguous. Germline V gene data show CDR1 as GTSNPN and CDR2 as SVGIG (reference sequence). This CDR3 contains 12 residues. Trimming pared 7 bases from V and 2 bases from J, leaving 9 bases between. The CDR3: CAYDGGNQPQHF. The CDR3 nucleotides read TGTGCCTATGACGGGGGCAATCAGCCCCAGCATTTT.

The chain links TRBV19 to TRBJ1-2; perhaps TRBD1 as D (5 bases). CDR1 is LNHDA and CDR2 is SQIVND in the germline V gene (reference sequence). The ends were cut back, 2 bases at V and 0 bases at J, with 7 bases in the middle. This CDR3 region has 14 residues. The CDR3 sequence: CASSIRGANYGYTF. The CDR3 DNA sequence: TGTGCCAGTAGTATAAGGGGAGCTAACTATGGCTACACCTTC.

V is TRBV19 and J is TRBJ2-1; 9 bases fit TRBD1. The CDR3 totals 15 residues. CDR1 and CDR2 from the germline V gene are LNHDA and SQIVND (reference sequence). J gave up 4 bases and V 7 bases, and 8 bases lay outside the gene matches. The CDR3 DNA is TGTGCCAGTACTAACCGGGACAGGGTTTACAATGAGCAGTTCTTC. Amino acid sequence: CASTNRDRVYNEQFF.

J is TRBJ1-2 and V is TRBV14; perhaps TRBD1 as D (5 bases). Germline CDR1 SGHDN, CDR2 FVKESK. Trimming took 1 base from V and 5 from J, leaving 14 bases between them. This CDR3 region has 15 residues. The CDR3 region is CASSQGSSRVYGYTF. The CDR3 DNA follows: TGTGCCAGCAGCCAAGGTTCCTCCAGGGTTTATGGCTACACCTTC.

On this clone: Other DNA sequences in the same sample also yield this CDR3. V gene TRBV19 combines with J gene TRBJ2-1; TRBD1 agrees at 7 bases. V shed 4 bases, J shed 0 bases, and the junction held 3 bases outside the gene matches. The germline V gene has CDR1 LNHDA and CDR2 SQIVND (reference sequence). The CDR3 is made up of 15 amino acids. The CDR3 is CASSNRDSSYNEQFF. The CDR3, as DNA: TGTGCCAGTAGTAACCGGGACAGCTCCTACAATGAGCAGTTCTTC.

This clone was detected once. The genes are TRBV9 and TRBJ2-5; either TRBD1 or TRBD2 may fit D (5 bases each). Trimming took off 2 bases at V and 2 bases at J, with 13 bases between the two ends. Germline values: CDR1 SGDLS, CDR2 YYNGEE. This CDR3 is 15 amino acids long. The CDR3 nucleotides read TGTGCCAGCAGCGTGACAGACTACCCGCAAGAGACCCAGTACTTC. It encodes CASSVTDYPQETQYF.

The chain recombines TRBV7-2 with TRBJ1-4, with a weak D call TRBD1 (5 bases). This CDR3 is 16 amino acids long. Germline loops: CDR1 SGHTA, CDR2 FQGNSA. V was cut by 1 base and J by 7 bases, with 16 bases left in between. In DNA form, the CDR3 reads TGTGCCAGCAGCTTAGGATTAGGGCAGGGAGGTGAAAAACTGTTTTTT. Translated, it gives CASSLGLGQGGEKLFF.

V is TRBV19 and J is TRBJ2-3, with D perhaps being TRBD1 or TRBD2 (5 bases each). This CDR3 is 14 amino acids long. Trimming left V 6 bases short and J 0 bases short, with 10 bases between. From germline, CDR1 is LNHDA and CDR2 SQIVND (reference sequence). CDR3 coding DNA: TGTGCCAGTAGCTCTTGGGGGAGCACAGATACGCAGTATTTT. Translated: CASSSWGSTDTQYF.

This clone has only one observation. This rearrangement joins TRBV7-3 to TRBJ2-3, with 8 bases lining up with TRBD2. Trimming removed 2 bases from V and 6 bases from J; junction bases left unmatched: 7. The length of the CDR3 is 15 residues. Germline loops: CDR1 SGHTA, CDR2 FQGTGA. In DNA form, the CDR3 reads TGTGCCAGCAGCTTATTGGGACTAGAGACGGATACGCAGTATTTT. Its translation: CASSLLGLETDTQYF.

This sequence joins TRBV19 and TRBJ2-2; 7 bases fit TRBD2. V was clipped by 6 bases and J by 4 bases; unmatched bases: 5. CDR1 is LNHDA and CDR2 is SQIVND in the germline V gene (reference sequence). This CDR3 region has 14 residues. CDR3 DNA: TGTGCCAGTAGGGGGAGGGCCAGCACCGGGGAGCTGTTTTTT. This translates into CASRGRASTGELFF.

This clone is a singleton in its sample. J is TRBJ2-5 and V is TRBV11-2; the D is unclear. Between the trimmed V and J ends, which lost 0 bases and 3 bases, there was a span of 11 bases. CDR3 length: 15 amino acids. CDR1 SGHAT and CDR2 FQNNGV come from the germline V gene. The CDR3 loop is CASSLEFSVEETQYF. The CDR3 DNA sequence: TGTGCCAGCAGCTTAGAGTTCAGCGTTGAAGAGACCCAGTACTTC.

With respect to this clone: The junction departs from germline at one end; a sequencing error may be responsible. The chain joins TRBV11-2 to TRBJ2-3, with D uncertain. The germline V gene encodes CDR1 SGHAT and CDR2 FQNNGV. This CDR3 is 13 amino acids long. The CDR3 region has the DNA TGTGCCAGCAGCCTAGAGGTGGCGGATACGCAGTATTTT. Amino acids: CASSLEVADTQYF.

J is TRBJ2-4 and V is TRBV6-6; D remains unclear. V lost 10 bases and J lost 8, with 9 bases in between. The CDR3 sequence is 10 residues long. Per germline, CDR1 MNHNY and CDR2 SVGAGI (reference sequence). The DNA for the CDR3 is TGTGCCACCCGGCATGACATTCAGTACTTC. Protein: CATRHDIQYF.

As regards this clone: Additional DNA sequences in this sample encode the identical CDR3. V and J are TRBV30 and TRBJ2-7; D may be TRBD1 (5 bases). The CDR3 runs to 13 residues. The V and J ends lost 4 bases and 4 bases respectively, with 14 bases between them. Per germline, CDR1 GTSNPN and CDR2 SVGIG (reference sequence). This CDR3 is CAWTPRGAYEQYF. The DNA for the CDR3 is TGTGCCTGGACTCCAAGGGGTGCGTACGAGCAGTACTTC.

This chain links TRBV5-5 with TRBJ2-7; a possible D gene is TRBD2 (6 bases). The CDR3 runs to 12 residues. Trimming shortened V by 1 base and J by 4 bases, and 6 bases separated the two germline ends. The germline CDR1 and CDR2 sequences are SGHKS and YYEKEE (reference sequence). The CDR3 loop is CASSLLAYEQYF. For the CDR3, the DNA is TGTGCCAGCAGCTTGCTAGCGTACGAGCAGTACTTC.

The rearrangement joins TRBV5-5 to TRBJ1-5, with 8 bases aligning to TRBD1. CDR1 is SGHKS and CDR2 is YYEKEE in the germline V gene (reference sequence). The CDR3 sequence is 14 residues long. Trimming at V came to 3 bases and at J to 7 bases, leaving 6 bases not matched to a gene. The CDR3 here is CASSSSGGAQPQHF. CDR3 DNA: TGTGCCAGCAGCTCCTCAGGGGGCGCGCAGCCCCAGCATTTT.

The rearrangement uses TRBV18 and TRBJ1-3; unclear D gene. Per germline, CDR1 KGHSH and CDR2 LQKENI. This CDR3 has 13 amino acids. Trimming removed 3 bases from V and 5 bases from J, with 8 bases in between. The CDR3 loop reads CASSPTDRNTIYF. CDR3 nucleotide sequence: TGTGCCAGCTCACCTACCGACCGAAACACCATATATTTT.

The chain links TRBV27 to TRBJ2-1; D perhaps matches TRBD2 (6 bases). V was trimmed by 4 bases and J by 2 bases, leaving 9 bases between them. The CDR3 sequence is 14 residues long. The germline gives CDR1 MNHEY, CDR2 SMNVEV (reference sequence). The CDR3: CASSSGLTYNEQFF. The DNA for the CDR3 is TGTGCCAGCAGTTCCGGACTAACCTACAATGAGCAGTTCTTC.

The genes are TRBV6-2 or TRBV6-3 and TRBJ1-2; TRBD1 matches 9 bases. This CDR3 region has 13 residues. V lost 2 bases, J lost 8 bases, and 3 bases stayed unmatched. The germline gives CDR1 MNHEY, CDR2 SVGEGT. CDR3 region: CASSYPGTGGYTF. CDR3 nucleotide sequence: TGTGCCAGCAGTTACCCAGGGACAGGGGGCTACACCTTC.

The chain combines TRBV5-6 with TRBJ1-1, with 8 bases aligning to TRBD1. The germline V gene encodes CDR1 SGHDT and CDR2 YYEEEE. The junction had 4 bases not matched to a gene; V was cut back by 3 bases and J by 6 bases. This CDR3 has 13 residues. This CDR3 reads CASSSTGGAEAFF. The CDR3 nucleotides are TGTGCCAGCAGCTCTACAGGGGGGGCTGAAGCTTTCTTT.

As to this clone: A much larger clone sits a single nucleotide away, making a read error possible. Other DNA sequences of this sample code for an identical CDR3. V usage is TRBV3-1 (or the pseudogene TRBV3-2) and J usage is TRBJ1-2; D unresolved. There are 11 residues in the CDR3. The germline V gene encodes CDR1 LGHDT and CDR2 YNNKEL (reference sequence). The germline V and J ends were trimmed by 6 bases and 4 bases, with 6 bases remaining between them. CDR3 in amino acids: CASSRGYGYTF. For the CDR3, the DNA is TGTGCCAGCAGTCGCGGCTATGGCTACACCTTC.

This clone was seen at least ten times. This chain connects TRBV3-1 (or the pseudogene TRBV3-2) to TRBJ1-1, with 7 bases identical to TRBD1. With 5 bases clipped from V and 1 base from J, the junction kept 1 base outside the gene matches. Germline loops: CDR1 LGHDT, CDR2 YNNKEL (reference sequence). The CDR3 sequence is 13 residues long. The CDR3 sequence: CASSWTGNTEAFF. CDR3 in DNA: TGTGCCAGCAGCTGGACAGGGAACACTGAAGCTTTCTTT.

The V gene is TRBV4-1, the J gene TRBJ2-3; the match to TRBD2 covers 9 bases. This CDR3 is built from 18 residues. Germline CDR1 and CDR2: MGHRA and YSYEKL. Trimming removed 0 bases from V and 4 bases from J; junction bases left unmatched: 11. The CDR3 DNA follows: TGCGCCAGCAGCCAAGAAGGGTCTAGCGGGGCGATCGCAGATACGCAGTATTTT. Translated: CASSQEGSSGAIADTQYF.

The CDR3 is CASSLAWGSAANQPQHF. The DNA for the CDR3 is TGTGCCAGCAGCTTAGCATGGGGATCTGCCGCGAATCAGCCCCAGCATTTT. This chain connects TRBV7-8 to TRBJ1-5; D remains unclear. There are 17 residues in the CDR3. The V end was cut by 0 bases, the J end by 4 bases, with 16 bases between. CDR1 is SGHVS and CDR2 is FQNEAQ in the germline V gene.

The chain employs TRBV5-1 and TRBJ2-2, with D tentatively TRBD2 (6 bases). Trimming took off 0 bases at V and 6 bases at J, with 12 bases between the two ends. CDR1 SGHRS and CDR2 YFSETQ come from the germline V gene. The CDR3 is made up of 15 amino acids. CDR3 DNA sequence: TGCGCCAGCAGCTTGGAGGGACTGGGGGCCGGGGAGCTGTTTTTT. Its translation is CASSLEGLGAGELFF.

The chain links TRBV9 to TRBJ2-1, with TRBD1 as a possible D gene (5 bases). Trimming removed 0 bases at V and 9 bases at J, with 13 bases between. Germline V gene data show CDR1 as SGDLS and CDR2 as YYNGEE. The CDR3 length is 14 residues. This CDR3 is CASSVGVTVGEQFF. CDR3 coding DNA: TGTGCCAGCAGCGTAGGGGTGACAGTAGGTGAGCAGTTCTTC.

This chain links TRBV10-3 with TRBJ2-7, with D tentatively TRBD1 (5 bases). Germline values: CDR1 ENHRY, CDR2 SYGVKD. Deletions cut 10 bases from V and 2 bases from J, with 27 bases between. The CDR3 runs to 17 residues. CDR3: CATKAQGTRVHTYEQYF. The CDR3 DNA reads TGTGCCACTAAAGCGCAGGGCACTCGTGTACATACCTACGAGCAGTACTTC.

The gene calls are TRBV6-2 or TRBV6-3 and TRBJ1-1; D possibly corresponds to TRBD1 (5 bases). The CDR3 has 17 residues. V was clipped by 6 bases and J by 0 bases, with 20 bases between them. Germline values: CDR1 MNHEY, CDR2 SVGEGT. The CDR3 DNA follows: TGTGCCAGCAGCCGTGGAGGGCAGGGCGGGGTGAACACTGAAGCTTTCTTT. This codes for CASSRGGQGGVNTEAFF.